Shown below are 23 T cell receptor beta chains from a single sample sequenced in a study of T cells expressing NK-cell markers. TCRdb reanalyzed the 5' RACE reads, giving one entry per CDR3 protein sequence and no DNA. The ten most abundant clones cover 1.4% of a sample with about 460,000 distinct CDR3 sequences. Sequencing was carried out using blood T cells: a sorted CD56 or NKG2C T cell subset, CD4+ or CD8+ T cells, or bulk PBMC T cells (not recorded which). These receptor sequences come from a woman in her forties or fifties in good health.

The chain is built from TRBV5-1 and TRBJ2-7; TCRdb calls TRBD2, which cannot be checked without DNA. Germline-derived CDR1 and CDR2 are SGHRS and YFSETQ. The CDR3 sequence is 14 residues long. The CDR3: CASSFSGRTYEQYF.

V usage is TRBV12-3 or TRBV12-4 and J usage is TRBJ2-7. The CDR3 totals 14 residues. The CDR3 sequence: CASSPQMVSYEQYF.

This sequence joins TRBV5-1 and TRBJ1-5; there is no DNA to check the TCRdb D call of TRBD1. Germline V gene data show CDR1 as SGHRS and CDR2 as YFSETQ. The CDR3 spans 14 residues. The chain's CDR3 is CASSRDRVHQPQHF.

CDR3 sequence: CASRMGQALTYEQYF. The rearrangement uses TRBV6-5 and TRBJ2-7; checking the TCRdb D call of TRBD1 is not possible without DNA. CDR3 size: 15 residues. Germline CDR1 MNHEY, CDR2 SVGAGI.

V and J are TRBV29-1 and TRBJ2-1; there is no DNA to check the TCRdb D call of TRBD2. CDR3 length equals 15 residues. The germline CDR1 and CDR2 sequences are SQVTM and ANQGSEA. CDR3 protein: CSVGTGLAIYNEQFF.

The chain uses TRBV30 and TRBJ2-5; the TCRdb call, TRBD1, lacks DNA for checking. Germline V CDR1 and CDR2: GTSNPN, SVGIG (reference sequence). The CDR3 is 14 amino acids. CDR3 loop: CAWSDPGQKETQYF.

The chain is built from TRBV5-4 and TRBJ2-7; the TCRdb call, TRBD2, lacks DNA for checking. Germline CDR1 is SGHNT and CDR2 is YYREEE (reference sequence). CDR3 length: 15 amino acids. This CDR3 reads CASSPLPPGWDEQYF.

The V gene is TRBV13, the J gene TRBJ2-4; lacking DNA, the TRBD1 call made by TCRdb goes unchecked. The CDR3 sequence is 14 residues long. The V gene's germline CDR1 is PRHDT and CDR2 FYEKMQ (reference sequence). CDR3 sequence reads: CASSSQGRGNIQYF.

The chain carries TRBV20-1 and TRBJ2-1. Germline CDR1 is DFQATT and CDR2 is SNEGSKA (reference sequence). The CDR3 loop spans 14 amino acids. The CDR3 sequence is CSASDPPPNNEQFF.

The chain carries TRBV6-2 or TRBV6-3 and TRBJ2-1; TCRdb proposes TRBD2, but this gene call is untestable without DNA. CDR1 is MNHEY, CDR2 SVGEGT, per germline. The CDR3 consists of 16 residues. CDR3 protein: CASSYSTSGTDNEQFF.

The chain carries TRBV20-1 and TRBJ2-7; TCRdb's D call of TRBD1 is untestable without DNA. From germline, CDR1 is DFQATT and CDR2 SNEGSKA (reference sequence). CDR3 length: 15 amino acids. CDR3 residues: CSARDGGRDSVGEYF.

The chain joins TRBV30 to TRBJ2-5; TCRdb picks TRBD2, but there is no DNA to check that call. The CDR3 has 12 amino acids. Germline V gives CDR1 GTSNPN, CDR2 SVGIG (reference sequence). The CDR3: CAWSVRSGTQYF.

The CDR3 is CASSYGTSDNEQFF. This sequence joins TRBV6-6 and TRBJ2-1; the D call of TRBD1 rests on TCRdb alone, since no DNA is present to check it. There are 14 residues in the CDR3. The germline CDR1 and CDR2 sequences are MNHNY and SVGAGI (reference sequence).

This chain joins TRBV29-1 and TRBJ1-2; the TCRdb call, TRBD1, lacks DNA for checking. CDR3 size: 13 residues. The V gene's germline CDR1 is SQVTM and CDR2 ANQGSEA. CDR3 region: CSVRTGGYYGYTF.

V is TRBV29-1 and J is TRBJ2-2; TCRdb indicates TRBD2, and absent DNA this call remains unverified. The CDR3 totals 13 residues. Germline lookup yields CDR1 SQVTM and CDR2 ANQGSEA. This chain's CDR3 is CSVGLGSTGELFF.

The chain couples TRBV24-1 to TRBJ2-5; no DNA is available, so the TRBD2 call from TCRdb remains unchecked. This CDR3 has 16 amino acids. Germline CDR1 KGHDR, CDR2 SFDVKD. CDR3 region: CATSAGRELYQETQYF.

The rearrangement joins TRBV20-1 to TRBJ2-1; TCRdb's D call, TRBD1, is unchecked because there is no DNA. Per the germline V gene, CDR1 is DFQATT and CDR2 is SNEGSKA (reference sequence). The CDR3 loop spans 12 amino acids. CDR3 residues: CSAHYRGNEQFF.

This chain links TRBV5-1 with TRBJ2-5; lacking DNA, the TRBD1 call made by TCRdb goes unchecked. The CDR3 is 14 amino acids. The germline CDR1 and CDR2 sequences are SGHRS and YFSETQ. Here the CDR3 reads CASSLVGVLETQYF.

The rearrangement uses TRBV4-2 and TRBJ2-1; TCRdb designates TRBD1, a call that cannot be tested without DNA. CDR3 size: 21 residues. Per the germline V gene, CDR1 is LGHNA and CDR2 is YNFKEQ. The CDR3: CASSQDRDTPWRTPSYNEQFF.

The CDR3 here is CASSLRTSTIDYNEQFF. V is TRBV7-3 and J is TRBJ2-1; the D call from TCRdb, TRBD2, cannot be confirmed without DNA. Germline V gives CDR1 SGHTA, CDR2 FQGTGA. The CDR3 loop spans 17 amino acids.

The CDR3 is CATNKAGGKEQFF. This rearrangement joins TRBV5-1 to TRBJ2-1; TCRdb reports TRBD2, a call that lacks DNA to check it against. The CDR3 runs 13 residues. Germline CDR1 SGHRS, CDR2 YFSETQ.

The rearrangement uses TRBV9 and TRBJ2-6; as DNA is missing, the TRBD1 call by TCRdb cannot be tested. CDR1 is SGDLS, CDR2 YYNGEE, per germline. This CDR3 region has 14 residues. CDR3 in amino acids: CASSLRTGVGVLTF.

The genes are TRBV6-6 and TRBJ1-1; the D call of TRBD1 rests on TCRdb alone, since no DNA is present to check it. The germline gives CDR1 MNHNY, CDR2 SVGAGI (reference sequence). CDR3 length equals 15 residues. The CDR3 reads CASSYLQGPNTEAFF.